The 28 T cell receptor beta chains given below trace back to one sample, sequenced in a study of cytomegalovirus exposure and HLA in healthy donors. 60 Vbeta and 13 Jbeta primers were used in PCR. The data were produced by immunoSEQ multiplex PCR, yet TCRdb's version contains in-frame clones alone and is incomplete. The sample contains roughly 150,000 clones, approximately 80% of which appear only once. Sequencing used PBMCs. The receptors stem from a man aged 25-40 years in good health and CMV-seropositive.

This sequence joins TRBV5-1 and TRBJ2-3; TRBD1 aligns across 8 bases. This CDR3 is 14 amino acids long. Germline V gives CDR1 SGHRS, CDR2 YFSETQ. Unmatched junction bases numbered 6, after V lost 5 bases and J lost 4 bases. The CDR3 here is CASSGGQAADTQYF. CDR3 DNA: TGCGCCAGCAGTGGGGGACAGGCCGCAGATACGCAGTATTTT.

The CDR3 here is CASSPPGQHYEQYF. Written as DNA, the CDR3 is TGTGCCAGCAGCCCCCCGGGACAGCACTACGAGCAGTACTTC. The chain uses TRBV9 and TRBJ2-7; 7 bases match TRBD1. The V segment lost 4 bases and the J segment 3 bases; nucleotides outside the gene matches: 7. This CDR3 has 14 amino acids. Germline CDR1 and CDR2: SGDLS and YYNGEE.

The rearrangement links TRBV27 to TRBJ2-1, with 7 bases aligning to TRBD2. CDR1 is MNHEY, CDR2 SMNVEV, per germline (reference sequence). Trimming removed 5 bases from V and 12 bases from J; junction bases left unmatched: 13. The length of the CDR3 is 14 residues. CDR3 region: CASSAPGTTFGQFF. CDR3 nucleotides: TGTGCCAGCAGTGCCCCCGGGACTACCTTTGGGCAGTTCTTC.

CDR3 sequence reads: CASSPNPPSGMGDTQYF. CDR3 nucleotides: TGTGCCAGCTCACCCAACCCGCCTAGCGGGATGGGAGATACGCAGTATTTT. J is TRBJ2-3 and V is TRBV18, with 9 bases matching TRBD2. Germline V gene data show CDR1 as KGHSH and CDR2 as LQKENI. Trimming at V came to 3 bases and at J to 5 bases, leaving 12 bases not matched to a gene. The CDR3 sequence is 17 residues long.

The chain carries TRBV19 and TRBJ2-3; 13 nucleotides agree with TRBD2. There are 16 residues in the CDR3. Germline lookup yields CDR1 LNHDA and CDR2 SQIVND (reference sequence). V lost 2 bases and J lost 3; bases outside the gene matches: 2. CDR3: CASSIRTSGRTDTQYF. CDR3 nucleotide sequence: TGTGCCAGTAGTATACGGACTAGCGGGAGAACAGATACGCAGTATTTT.

A single count supports this clone. The V call is TRBV25-1, the J call TRBJ2-2; 8 bases are shared with TRBD1. With 5 bases clipped from V and 1 base from J, the junction kept 6 bases outside the gene matches. CDR1 is MGHDK and CDR2 is SYGVNS in the germline V gene. This CDR3 spans 16 amino acids. This CDR3 reads CASSPYGTGNTGELFF. CDR3 DNA: TGTGCCAGCAGTCCGTACGGGACAGGGAACACCGGGGAGCTGTTTTTT. Complete variable domain (other parts from reference TRBV25-1 and TRBJ2-2): EADIYQTPRYLVIGTGKKITLECSQTMGHDKMYWYQQDPGMELHLIHYSYGVNSTEKGDLSSESTVSRIRTEHFPLTLESARPSHTSQYLCASSPYGTGNTGELFFGEGSRLTVL.

The rearrangement uses TRBV19 and TRBJ1-5; D is undetermined. Trimming removed 7 bases at V and 1 base at J, with 17 bases between. The germline V gene has CDR1 LNHDA and CDR2 SQIVND (reference sequence). The CDR3 sequence is 16 residues long. CDR3 region: CASINLGGRSNQPQHF. For the CDR3, the DNA is TGTGCCAGTATTAATCTGGGAGGCAGAAGCAATCAGCCCCAGCATTTT.

V gene TRBV15 combines with J gene TRBJ1-4, with D possibly matching TRBD1 (6 bases). Trimming stripped 1 base from V and 2 bases from J, with 14 bases between. This CDR3 contains 17 residues. Germline CDR1 and CDR2: LNHNV and YYDKDF (reference sequence). CDR3 coding DNA: TGTGCCACCAGCAGAGCTGGGGGGAGGGGGACTAATGAAAAACTGTTTTTT. This gives the protein CATSRAGGRGTNEKLFF.

The rearrangement uses TRBV7-9 and TRBJ2-7, with 8 bases aligning to TRBD2. Unmatched junction bases numbered 8, after V lost 10 bases and J lost 3 bases. Germline values: CDR1 SEHNR, CDR2 FQNEAQ (reference sequence). The CDR3 totals 13 residues. CDR3 coding DNA: TGTGCCAACCCGGGACTAGGATACTACGAGCAGTACTTC. Protein product: CANPGLGYYEQYF.

This clone occurred once. V usage is TRBV6-4 and J usage is TRBJ2-2; perhaps TRBD1 as D (6 bases). Between the trimmed V and J ends, which lost 0 bases and 4 bases, there was a span of 12 bases. The CDR3 has 16 amino acids. Germline V gives CDR1 MRHNA, CDR2 SNTAGT. The CDR3, as DNA: TGTGCCAGCAGTGACTCGTGGACAGTGAGCACCGGGGAGCTGTTTTTT. This gives the protein CASSDSWTVSTGELFF.

This chain joins TRBV5-4 and TRBJ1-2; D is undetermined. The V and J ends lost 1 base and 2 bases respectively, with 15 bases between them. CDR3 length equals 16 residues. Germline CDR1 and CDR2: SGHNT and YYREEE (reference sequence). CDR3 nucleotide sequence: TGTGCCAGCAGCTTGAATGGCCCGGGAGGGAACTATGGCTACACCTTC. As protein: CASSLNGPGGNYGYTF.

The rearrangement joins TRBV2 to TRBJ1-4; D gene unclear. Germline V CDR1 and CDR2: SNHLY, FYNNEI. The CDR3 runs 13 residues. V was pared by 10 bases and J by 4 bases, with 13 bases between. The CDR3 bases are TGTGCCACGCTAGCGGGCTTTAATGAAAAACTGTTTTTT. It translates to CATLAGFNEKLFF.

The chain links TRBV30 to TRBJ1-2; 8 nucleotides agree with TRBD1. The CDR3 is 13 amino acids. V shed 2 bases, J shed 4 bases, and the junction held 3 bases outside the gene matches. The germline CDR1 and CDR2 sequences are GTSNPN and SVGIG (reference sequence). This CDR3 is CAWSLTGAYGYTF. The DNA for the CDR3 is TGTGCCTGGAGTTTGACAGGGGCCTATGGCTACACCTTC.

The chain combines TRBV5-1 with TRBJ2-1; a possible D gene is TRBD1 (5 bases). Germline lookup yields CDR1 SGHRS and CDR2 YFSETQ. CDR3 length equals 13 residues. V lost 7 bases to trimming and J lost 8 bases, with 16 bases between them. CDR3 protein: CASAGRAGDEQFF. The CDR3 coding sequence is TGCGCCAGCGCCGGCAGGGCTGGGGATGAGCAGTTCTTC. Filled out from reference TRBV5-1 and TRBJ2-1, the complete variable domain reads KAGVTQTPRYLIKTRGQQVTLSCSPISGHRSVSWYQQTPGQGLQFLFEYFSETQRNKGNFPGRFSGRQFSNSRSEMNVSTLELGDSALYLCASAGRAGDEQFFGPGTRLTVL.

This clone has only a few counts. The rearrangement uses TRBV7-9 and TRBJ1-4, with D uncertain. With 6 bases removed from V and 4 bases from J, the gap between germline ends came to 6 bases. This CDR3 is built from 12 residues. CDR1 and CDR2 from the germline V gene are SEHNR and FQNEAQ (reference sequence). CDR3 amino acids: CASRPSNEKLFF. CDR3 nucleotide sequence: TGTGCCAGCAGACCGAGTAATGAAAAACTGTTTTTT.

The genes are TRBV2 and TRBJ1-2, with D tentatively TRBD1 (5 bases). The CDR3 is 17 amino acids. Germline V CDR1 and CDR2: SNHLY, FYNNEI. Trimming shortened V by 6 bases and J by 1 base, and 21 bases separated the two germline ends. The CDR3 reads CASSAGRDLSLNYGYTF. The CDR3 bases are TGTGCCAGCAGCGCCGGGAGGGACCTTTCACTTAACTATGGCTACACCTTC.

The CDR3 region is CASSLEYTDEQYF. DNA for the CDR3: TGTGCCAGCAGCTTGGAGTATACCGACGAGCAGTACTTC. This chain uses TRBV11-3 with TRBJ2-7; D ambiguous. Germline V gives CDR1 SGHNT, CDR2 YENEEA. With 3 bases removed from V and 5 bases from J, the gap between germline ends came to 11 bases. The CDR3 is 13 residues long. Full variable domain (missing parts from reference TRBV11-3 and TRBJ2-7): EAGVVQSPRYKIIEKKQPVAFWCNPISGHNTLYWYLQNLGQGPELLIRYENEEAVDDSQLPKDRFSAERLKGVDSTLKIQPAELGDSAVYLCASSLEYTDEQYFGPGTRLTVT.

The rearrangement links TRBV6-6 to TRBJ2-2, with a tentative D call TRBD1 (6 bases). The CDR3 contains 13 residues. In germline, CDR1 is MNHNY, CDR2 SVGAGI (reference sequence). V lost 2 bases to trimming and J lost 6 bases, with 7 bases between them. CDR3 nucleotides: TGTGCCAGCAGTTACGGGACATCCGGGGAGCTGTTTTTT. Amino acids: CASSYGTSGELFF.

This clone came up once. V is TRBV15 and J is TRBJ1-2, with D unresolved. The germline V and J ends were trimmed by 0 bases and 4 bases, with 12 bases remaining between them. The CDR3 runs 15 residues. CDR1 and CDR2 (germline): LNHNV, YYDKDF (reference sequence). The CDR3 DNA reads as TGTGCCACCAGCAGAGACCCGACATCTCCCTATGGCTACACCTTC. It yields the protein CATSRDPTSPYGYTF.

V is TRBV19 and J is TRBJ2-3; 8 bases are a match to TRBD2. The V segment lost 7 bases and the J segment 1 base; nucleotides outside the gene matches: 4. CDR3 size: 14 residues. CDR1 is LNHDA, CDR2 SQIVND, per germline (reference sequence). CDR3 region: CASNRAGGTDTQYF. CDR3 nucleotide sequence: TGTGCCAGTAACAGAGCGGGGGGCACAGATACGCAGTATTTT.

This sequence joins TRBV10-3 and TRBJ1-6, with D possibly TRBD1 on 6 matching bases. The CDR3 consists of 17 residues. V was pared by 10 bases and J by 7 bases, with 26 bases between. Germline V gene lookup returns CDR1 ENHRY and CDR2 SYGVKD. The CDR3 DNA reads TGTGCCACCAGCCAGGGGTTATGGAGCTCTGGCAATTCACCCCTCCACTTT. It encodes CATSQGLWSSGNSPLHF.

With regard to this clone: One junction end disagrees with the germline gene, perhaps due to a read error. The J gene is TRBJ2-7, the V gene TRBV5-1, with TRBD2 as a possible D gene (6 bases). Germline CDR1 and CDR2: SGHRS and YFSETQ. This CDR3 has 15 amino acids. The CDR3 DNA reads as TGTGCCAGCAGTACAGTCGCGACTAGGATCTACGAGCAGTACTTC. It translates to CASSTVATRIYEQYF.

The chain carries TRBV5-1 and TRBJ1-4; 7 bases agree with TRBD1. CDR1 and CDR2 from the germline V gene are SGHRS and YFSETQ. After removal of 3 bases from V and 8 bases from J, the junction contained 7 bases not matched to a gene. The CDR3 contains 14 residues. The CDR3 coding sequence is TGCGCCAGCAGCTCACAGGGGCTCAGGGAAAAACTGTTTTTT. Its protein is CASSSQGLREKLFF.

This sequence joins TRBV5-1 and TRBJ2-5; the match to TRBD1 covers 10 bases. This CDR3 is 16 amino acids long. The trim removed 1 base at V and 0 bases at J, leaving 3 bases unmatched. Germline V gene lookup returns CDR1 SGHRS and CDR2 YFSETQ. CDR3 protein: CASSLLGQGDQETQYF. The DNA of the CDR3 is TGCGCCAGCAGCTTGCTCGGACAGGGGGACCAAGAGACCCAGTACTTC.

The chain links TRBV6-4 to TRBJ2-5; 10 nucleotides align to TRBD1. CDR1 MRHNA and CDR2 SNTAGT come from the germline V gene. The CDR3 runs to 17 residues. V trimming: 7 bases; J trimming: 5 bases; junction bases outside the gene matches: 16. CDR3 protein: CASNHGIGQGGTETQYF. The DNA for the CDR3 is TGTGCCAGCAACCACGGCATCGGACAGGGGGGGACGGAGACCCAGTACTTC.

A few counts support this clone. This rearrangement joins TRBV5-1 to TRBJ2-7, with 11 bases identical to TRBD2. Per the germline V gene, CDR1 is SGHRS and CDR2 is YFSETQ. Trimming took 0 bases from V and 3 from J; bases not matched to a gene: 11. CDR3 length: 18 amino acids. CDR3 sequence: CASSLGPPGLAVHYEQYF. The CDR3 DNA reads TGCGCCAGCAGCTTGGGACCTCCGGGACTAGCGGTTCACTACGAGCAGTACTTC.

V usage is TRBV15 and J usage is TRBJ1-2; tentatively, D is TRBD1 (5 bases). CDR3 length equals 17 residues. Germline-derived CDR1 and CDR2 are LNHNV and YYDKDF (reference sequence). The V end was cut by 0 bases, the J end by 6 bases, with 20 bases between. The CDR3 nucleotides are TGTGCCACCAGCAGAGATTATGCTCAAGGGGCCCCGGATGGCTACACCTTC. This gives the protein CATSRDYAQGAPDGYTF.

This clone has more than one count but fewer than ten. The chain is built from TRBV6-1 and TRBJ2-5, with a weak D call TRBD2 (5 bases). TRBJ2-7 matches the DNA end more closely, so the J call is doubtful. CDR1 and CDR2 (germline): MNHNS, SASEGT. The CDR3 is 14 amino acids. CDR3: CASSEREGSYEQYF. CDR3 DNA sequence: TGTGCCAGCAGTGAAAGAGAGGGCTCCTACGAGCAGTACTTC.